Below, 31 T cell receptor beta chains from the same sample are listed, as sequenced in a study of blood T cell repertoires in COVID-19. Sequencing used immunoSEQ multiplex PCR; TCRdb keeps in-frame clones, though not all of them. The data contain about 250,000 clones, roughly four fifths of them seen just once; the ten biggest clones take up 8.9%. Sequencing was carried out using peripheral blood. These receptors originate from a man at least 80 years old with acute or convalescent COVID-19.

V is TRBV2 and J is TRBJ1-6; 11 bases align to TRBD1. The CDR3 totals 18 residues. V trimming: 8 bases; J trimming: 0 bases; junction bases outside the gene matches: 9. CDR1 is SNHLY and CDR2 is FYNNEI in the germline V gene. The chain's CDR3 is CASSGTGGLSSYNSPLHF. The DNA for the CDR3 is TGTGCCAGCTCCGGGACAGGGGGATTAAGCTCCTATAATTCACCCCTCCACTTT.

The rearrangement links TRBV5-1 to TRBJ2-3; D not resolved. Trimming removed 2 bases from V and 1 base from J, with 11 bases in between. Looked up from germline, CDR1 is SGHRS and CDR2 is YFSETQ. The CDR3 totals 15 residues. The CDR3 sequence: CASSFLGGGTDTQYF. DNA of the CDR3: TGCGCCAGCAGCTTCCTTGGTGGAGGCACAGATACGCAGTATTTT. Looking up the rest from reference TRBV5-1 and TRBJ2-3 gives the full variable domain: KAGVTQTPRYLIKTRGQQVTLSCSPISGHRSVSWYQQTPGQGLQFLFEYFSETQRNKGNFPGRFSGRQFSNSRSEMNVSTLELGDSALYLCASSFLGGGTDTQYFGPGTRLTVL.

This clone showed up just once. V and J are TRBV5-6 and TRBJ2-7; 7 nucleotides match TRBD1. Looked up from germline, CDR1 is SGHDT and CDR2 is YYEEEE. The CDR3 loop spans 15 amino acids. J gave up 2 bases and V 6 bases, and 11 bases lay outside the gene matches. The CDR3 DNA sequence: TGTGCCAGCACATTTGCTGGGACAGTGACCTACGAGCAGTACTTC. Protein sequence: CASTFAGTVTYEQYF.

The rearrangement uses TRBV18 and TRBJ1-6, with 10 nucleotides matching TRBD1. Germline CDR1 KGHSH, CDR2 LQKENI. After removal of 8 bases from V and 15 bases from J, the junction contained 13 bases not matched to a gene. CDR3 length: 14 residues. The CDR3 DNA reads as TGTGCCAGCCGGCGACAGGGGGCCATCGAACTCCTCCACTTT. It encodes CASRRQGAIELLHF.

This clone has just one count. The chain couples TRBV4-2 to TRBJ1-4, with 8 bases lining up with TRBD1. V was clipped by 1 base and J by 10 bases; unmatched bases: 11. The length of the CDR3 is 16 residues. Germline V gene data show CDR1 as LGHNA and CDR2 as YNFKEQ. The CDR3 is CASSQGGGRGQGKLFF. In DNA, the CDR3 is TGTGCCAGCAGCCAAGGTGGGGGCAGGGGGCAGGGAAAACTGTTTTTT.

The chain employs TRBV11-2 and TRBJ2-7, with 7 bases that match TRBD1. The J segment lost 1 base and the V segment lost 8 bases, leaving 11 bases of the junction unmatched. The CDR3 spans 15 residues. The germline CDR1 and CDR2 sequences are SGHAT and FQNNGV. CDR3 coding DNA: TGTGCCAGCTCCCAGAGCGAGGGACAGTCCTACGAGCAGTACTTC. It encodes CASSQSEGQSYEQYF.

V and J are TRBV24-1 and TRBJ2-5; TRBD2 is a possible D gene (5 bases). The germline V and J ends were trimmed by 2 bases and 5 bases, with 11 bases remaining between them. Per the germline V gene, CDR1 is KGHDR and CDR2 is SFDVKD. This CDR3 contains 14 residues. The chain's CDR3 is CATSDYGSGETQYF. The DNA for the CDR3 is TGTGCCACCAGTGATTATGGGAGTGGGGAGACCCAGTACTTC.

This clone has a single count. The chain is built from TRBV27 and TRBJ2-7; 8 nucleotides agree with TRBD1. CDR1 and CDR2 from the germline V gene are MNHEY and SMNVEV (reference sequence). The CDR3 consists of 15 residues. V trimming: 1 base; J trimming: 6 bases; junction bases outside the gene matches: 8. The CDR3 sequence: CASSLWGRGQSEQYF. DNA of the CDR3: TGTGCCAGCAGTTTATGGGGCAGGGGGCAGAGCGAGCAGTACTTC.

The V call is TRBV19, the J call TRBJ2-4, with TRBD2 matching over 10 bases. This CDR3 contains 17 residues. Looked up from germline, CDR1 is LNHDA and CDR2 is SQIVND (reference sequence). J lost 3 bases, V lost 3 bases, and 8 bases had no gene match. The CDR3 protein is CASSMASSGSGKNIQYF. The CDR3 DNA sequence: TGTGCCAGTAGTATGGCCTCTAGCGGGAGCGGCAAAAACATTCAGTACTTC.

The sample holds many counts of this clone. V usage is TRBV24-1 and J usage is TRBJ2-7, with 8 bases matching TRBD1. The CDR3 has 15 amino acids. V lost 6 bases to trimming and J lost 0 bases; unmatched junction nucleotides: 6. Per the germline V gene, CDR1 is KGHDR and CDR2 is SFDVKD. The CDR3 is CATSQTGQGSYEQYF. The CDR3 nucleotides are TGTGCCACCAGTCAAACAGGACAGGGCTCCTACGAGCAGTACTTC.

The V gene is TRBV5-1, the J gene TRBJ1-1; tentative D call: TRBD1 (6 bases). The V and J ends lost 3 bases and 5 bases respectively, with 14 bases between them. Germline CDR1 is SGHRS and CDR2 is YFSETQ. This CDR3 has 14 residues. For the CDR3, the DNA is TGCGCCAGCAGCTCATTTCCGAGGGGGACTGAAGCTTTCTTT. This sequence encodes CASSSFPRGTEAFF.

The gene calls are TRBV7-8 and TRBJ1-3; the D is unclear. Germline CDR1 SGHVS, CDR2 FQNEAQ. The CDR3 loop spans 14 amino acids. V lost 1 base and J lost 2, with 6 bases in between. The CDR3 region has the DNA TGTGCCAGCAGCTTAGTCCGGGCTGGAAACACCATATATTTT. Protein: CASSLVRAGNTIYF.

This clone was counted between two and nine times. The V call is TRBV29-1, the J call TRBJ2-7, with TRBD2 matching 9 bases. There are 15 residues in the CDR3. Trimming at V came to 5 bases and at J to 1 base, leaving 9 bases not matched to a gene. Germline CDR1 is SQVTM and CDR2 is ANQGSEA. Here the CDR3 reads CSVYLAGSTSYEQYF. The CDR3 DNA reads TGCAGCGTTTACCTAGCGGGGAGCACTTCCTACGAGCAGTACTTC.

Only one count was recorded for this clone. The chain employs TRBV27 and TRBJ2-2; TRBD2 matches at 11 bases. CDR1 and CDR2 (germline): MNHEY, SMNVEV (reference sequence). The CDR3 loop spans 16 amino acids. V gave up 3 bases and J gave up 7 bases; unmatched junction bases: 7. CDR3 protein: CASSLLAGGPGGELFF. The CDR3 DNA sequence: TGTGCCAGCAGTTTGTTAGCGGGAGGGCCTGGCGGGGAGCTGTTTTTT.

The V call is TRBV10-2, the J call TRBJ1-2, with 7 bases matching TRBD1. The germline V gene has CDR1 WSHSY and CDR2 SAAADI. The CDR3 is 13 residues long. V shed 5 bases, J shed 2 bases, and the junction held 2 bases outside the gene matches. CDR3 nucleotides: TGCGCCAGCAGTCCAGGGGGAAACTATGGCTACACCTTC. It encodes CASSPGGNYGYTF.

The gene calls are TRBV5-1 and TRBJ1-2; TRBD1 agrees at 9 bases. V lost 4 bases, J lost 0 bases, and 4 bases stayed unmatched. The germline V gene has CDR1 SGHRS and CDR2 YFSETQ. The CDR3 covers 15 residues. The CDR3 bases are TGCGCCAGCAGCCTAGGACAGGGGACTAACTATGGCTACACCTTC. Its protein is CASSLGQGTNYGYTF.

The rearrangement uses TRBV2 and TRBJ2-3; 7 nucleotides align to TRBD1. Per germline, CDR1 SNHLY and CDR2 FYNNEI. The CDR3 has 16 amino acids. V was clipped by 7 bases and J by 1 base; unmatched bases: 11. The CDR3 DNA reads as TGTGCCAGCAACGGGGATACCGGGACAGGCACAGATACGCAGTATTTT. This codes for CASNGDTGTGTDTQYF.

The CDR3 is CASSFGTTDEKLFF. The CDR3 region has the DNA TGCGCCAGCAGCTTCGGGACAACGGATGAAAAACTGTTTTTT. The chain is built from TRBV5-1 and TRBJ1-4; D might be TRBD1 (6 bases). The CDR3 runs 14 residues. V lost 2 bases and J lost 6, with 11 bases in between. Germline assignment: CDR1 SGHRS and CDR2 YFSETQ.

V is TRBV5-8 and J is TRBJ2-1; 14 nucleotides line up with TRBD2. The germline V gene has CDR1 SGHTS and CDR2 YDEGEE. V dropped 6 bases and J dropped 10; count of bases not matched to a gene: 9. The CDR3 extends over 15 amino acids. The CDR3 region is CASTLTSGGAREQFF. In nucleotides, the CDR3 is TGTGCCAGCACCCTGACTAGCGGGGGGGCCCGGGAGCAGTTCTTC.

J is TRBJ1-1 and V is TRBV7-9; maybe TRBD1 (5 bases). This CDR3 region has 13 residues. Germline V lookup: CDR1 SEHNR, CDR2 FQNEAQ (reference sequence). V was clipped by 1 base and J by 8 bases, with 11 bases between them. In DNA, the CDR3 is TGTGCCAGCAGCTTAGGACAGAGTGCCGAAGCTTTCTTT. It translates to CASSLGQSAEAFF.

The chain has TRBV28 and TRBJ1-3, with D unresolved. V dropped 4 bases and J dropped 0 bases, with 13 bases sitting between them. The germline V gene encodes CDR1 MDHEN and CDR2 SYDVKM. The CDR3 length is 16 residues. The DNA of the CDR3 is TGTGCCAGCAGTTCGCTTAAACTCGGCTCTGGAAACACCATATATTTT. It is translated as CASSSLKLGSGNTIYF.

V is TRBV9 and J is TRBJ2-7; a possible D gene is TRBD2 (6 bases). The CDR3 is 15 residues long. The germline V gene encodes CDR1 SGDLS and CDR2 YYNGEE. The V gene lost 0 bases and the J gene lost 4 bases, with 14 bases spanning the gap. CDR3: CASSVGRDWLYEQYF. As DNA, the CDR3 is TGTGCCAGCAGCGTAGGTCGGGACTGGCTGTACGAGCAGTACTTC. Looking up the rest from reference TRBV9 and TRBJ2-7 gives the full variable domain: DSGVTQTPKHLITATGQRVTLRCSPRSGDLSVYWYQQSLDQGLQFLIQYYNGEERAKGNILERFSAQQFPDLHSELNLSSLELGDSALYFCASSVGRDWLYEQYFGPGTRLTVT.

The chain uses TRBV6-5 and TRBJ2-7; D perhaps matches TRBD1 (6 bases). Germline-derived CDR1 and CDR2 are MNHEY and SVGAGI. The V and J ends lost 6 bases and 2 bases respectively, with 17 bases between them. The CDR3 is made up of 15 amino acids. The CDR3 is CASRGDGTSTYEQYF. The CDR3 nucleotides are TGTGCCAGCAGGGGGGACGGGACATCAACCTACGAGCAGTACTTC.

The CDR3 loop is CASSQGFAYEQYF. CDR3 in DNA: TGCGCCAGCAGTCAAGGCTTCGCTTACGAGCAGTACTTC. The gene calls are TRBV23-1 and TRBJ2-7, with D unclear. TRBV23-1 is an ORF, with its function uncertain. V dropped 2 bases and J dropped 4 bases, with 9 bases sitting between them. CDR3 length: 13 residues.

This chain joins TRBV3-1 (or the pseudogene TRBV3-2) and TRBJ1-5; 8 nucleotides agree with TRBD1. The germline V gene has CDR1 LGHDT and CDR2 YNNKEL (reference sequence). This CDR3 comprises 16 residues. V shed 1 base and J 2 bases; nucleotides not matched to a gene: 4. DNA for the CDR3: TGTGCCAGCAGCCAAGCTTGGGGACAGGGCAATCAGCCCCAGCATTTT. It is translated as CASSQAWGQGNQPQHF.

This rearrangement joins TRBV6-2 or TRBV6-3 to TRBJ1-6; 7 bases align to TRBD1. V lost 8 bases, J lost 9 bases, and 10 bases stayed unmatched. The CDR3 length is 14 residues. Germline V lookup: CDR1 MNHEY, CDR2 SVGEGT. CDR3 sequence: CASCPTGKASPLHF. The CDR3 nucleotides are TGTGCCAGCTGCCCGACAGGGAAGGCTTCACCCCTCCACTTT.

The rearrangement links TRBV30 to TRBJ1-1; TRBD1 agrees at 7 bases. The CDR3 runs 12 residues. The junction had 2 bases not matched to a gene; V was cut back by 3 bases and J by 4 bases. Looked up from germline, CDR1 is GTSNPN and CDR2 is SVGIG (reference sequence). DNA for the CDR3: TGTGCCTGGAGAGGACAGGTCACTGAAGCTTTCTTT. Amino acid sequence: CAWRGQVTEAFF.

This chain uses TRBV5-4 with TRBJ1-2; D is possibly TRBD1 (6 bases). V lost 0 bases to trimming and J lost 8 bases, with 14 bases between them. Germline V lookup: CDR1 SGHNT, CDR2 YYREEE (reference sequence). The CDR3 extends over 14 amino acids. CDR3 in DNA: TGTGCCAGCAGCTTGGTAGGAGTCCAGGGGGGCTACACCTTC. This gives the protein CASSLVGVQGGYTF.

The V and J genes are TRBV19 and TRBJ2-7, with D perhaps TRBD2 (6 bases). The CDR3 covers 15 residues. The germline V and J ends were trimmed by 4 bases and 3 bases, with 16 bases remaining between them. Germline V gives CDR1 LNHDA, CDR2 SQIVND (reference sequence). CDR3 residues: CASSKTGTLIYEQYF. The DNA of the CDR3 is TGTGCCAGTAGTAAAACCGGGACTTTGATCTACGAGCAGTACTTC.

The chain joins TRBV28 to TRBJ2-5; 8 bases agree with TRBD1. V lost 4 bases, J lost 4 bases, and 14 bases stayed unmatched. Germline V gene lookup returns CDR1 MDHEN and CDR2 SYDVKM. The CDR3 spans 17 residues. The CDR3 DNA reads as TGTGCCAGCAGTTCTATGGGCTTAGGCAGGGGGCGAGAGACCCAGTACTTC. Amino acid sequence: CASSSMGLGRGRETQYF.

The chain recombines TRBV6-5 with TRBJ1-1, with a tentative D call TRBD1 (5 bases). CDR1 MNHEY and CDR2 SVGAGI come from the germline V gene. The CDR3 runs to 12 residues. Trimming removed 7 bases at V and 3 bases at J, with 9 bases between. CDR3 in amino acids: CASKGLDTEAFF. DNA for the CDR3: TGTGCCAGCAAGGGGCTGGACACTGAAGCTTTCTTT.